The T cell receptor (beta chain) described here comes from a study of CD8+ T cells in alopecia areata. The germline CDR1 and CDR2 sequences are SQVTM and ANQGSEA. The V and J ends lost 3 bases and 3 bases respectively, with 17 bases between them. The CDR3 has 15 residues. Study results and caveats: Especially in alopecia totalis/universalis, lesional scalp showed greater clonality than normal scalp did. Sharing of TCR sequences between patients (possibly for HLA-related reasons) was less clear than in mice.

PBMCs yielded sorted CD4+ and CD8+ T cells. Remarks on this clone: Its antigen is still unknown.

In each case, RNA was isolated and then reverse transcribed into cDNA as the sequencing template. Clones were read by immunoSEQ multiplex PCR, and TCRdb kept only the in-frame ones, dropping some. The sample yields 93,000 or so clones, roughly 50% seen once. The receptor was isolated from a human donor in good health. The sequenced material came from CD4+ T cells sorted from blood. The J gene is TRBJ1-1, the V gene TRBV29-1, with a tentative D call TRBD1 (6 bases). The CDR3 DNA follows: TGCAGCGTTGAGGTAGGGGGGCGCCCCGACACTGAAGCTTTCTTT. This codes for CSVEVGGRPDTEAFF.